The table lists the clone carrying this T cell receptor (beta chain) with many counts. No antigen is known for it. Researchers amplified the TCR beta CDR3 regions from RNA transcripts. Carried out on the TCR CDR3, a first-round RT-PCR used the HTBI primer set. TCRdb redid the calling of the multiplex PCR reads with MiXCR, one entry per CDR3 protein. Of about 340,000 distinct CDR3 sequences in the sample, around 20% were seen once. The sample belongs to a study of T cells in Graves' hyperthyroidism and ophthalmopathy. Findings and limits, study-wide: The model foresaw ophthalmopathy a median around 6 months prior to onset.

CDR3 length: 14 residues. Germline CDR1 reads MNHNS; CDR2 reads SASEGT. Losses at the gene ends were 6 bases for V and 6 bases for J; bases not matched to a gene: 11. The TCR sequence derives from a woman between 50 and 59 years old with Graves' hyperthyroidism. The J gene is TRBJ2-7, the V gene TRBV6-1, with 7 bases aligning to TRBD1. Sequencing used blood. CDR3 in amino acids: CASSPRQGKSEQYF. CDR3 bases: TGTGCCAGCAGCCCAAGACAGGGAAAGAGCGAGCAGTACTTC.